This T cell receptor (beta chain) comes out of a study of post-analysis software for immune sequencing data (dated by TCRdb to 2015 to 2017). General notes on the study: Disease courses on record covered relapsing-remitting, secondary progressive and progressive-relapsing multiple sclerosis, though some patients had no subtype annotation. The patient repertoires were compared against roughly 12 previously published healthy control repertoires obtained from donors aged roughly 6 to 26 years. A subset of samples was prepared in parallel using single-end sample barcoding, then pooled and co-amplified after Illumina adapter ligation. The paper as a whole reports these results and caveats: The control group was slightly older than the multiple sclerosis patient group. Normalized Chao1 diversity was significantly lower in multiple sclerosis patients than controls, suggesting substantial peripheral T-cell clonal expansion. Direct clustering with F measure revealed strong co-clustering of samples prepared in the same batch, which led to a batch-effect correction. Patients showed significantly higher frequencies than controls for a handful of TRBV segments, among them TRBV5-6, TRBV5-1 and TRBV20-1.

From cysteine to phenylalanine, the CDR3 is 11 amino acids long. The only DNA kept is the CDR3, 33 bases in frame from the first base. From the germline V gene (reference sequence), CDR1 is SEHNR and CDR2 is FQNEAQ. Trimming removed 1 base from V and 8 bases from J, leaving 5 bases between the germline ends. Library construction relied on PCR. The sequencing machine was an Illumina HiSeq 2500. Unique molecular identifiers were incorporated into TCR beta cDNA libraries to reduce PCR and sequencing biases. Per 1 to 10 million input T cells, around 500,000 cDNA molecules were obtained, such that each molecule approximated one T cell. Patient libraries were prepared and sequenced with the same protocol used for the earlier healthy control dataset. Within a given batch, samples were prepared together, multiplexed and sequenced on the same HiSeq lane. Concerning the study's data processing: Raw barcoded reads were processed with MIGEC, and single-read molecular identifier groups were discarded before consensus assembly and CDR3 extraction. VDJtools was used for post-analysis of the clonotype tables, and diversity was normalized by down-sampling every dataset to the size of the smallest sample. Repertoire overlap clustering matched CDR3 amino acid but not nucleotide sequences to correct batch-related cross-sample contamination. TCRdb reanalyzed the raw reads on its own, using fastp at Q25 for trimming and MiXCR for clone calling, and kept in-frame beta chains. Rows are combined by CDR3 protein, so each entry shows the most common genes and DNA. These V and J calls derive from TCRdb rather than the authors' analysis. This sample lists about 820,000 distinct CDR3 sequences; roughly 58% were detected once. In total, the top ten clones hold approximately 4.3% of the sample.

To demonstrate the VDJtools post-analysis software, the study profiled TCR beta repertoires from the peripheral blood of 10 to 15 young patients with multiple sclerosis. The patients with multiple sclerosis were children and adolescents between about 6 and 17 years of age. This clonotype appeared a few times. Its antigen remains unidentified. The record has no base qualities; no much larger clone is one base away. Recombination connected TRBV7-9 to TRBJ1-1; the D gene cannot be resolved reliably. Material for sequencing was blood. This clonotype was sampled from a girl between 5 and 17 years old with multiple sclerosis. The CDR3 is CASSLVGEAFF. The nucleotide sequence reads as follows: TGTGCCAGCAGCTTAGTCGGGGAAGCTTTCTTT.